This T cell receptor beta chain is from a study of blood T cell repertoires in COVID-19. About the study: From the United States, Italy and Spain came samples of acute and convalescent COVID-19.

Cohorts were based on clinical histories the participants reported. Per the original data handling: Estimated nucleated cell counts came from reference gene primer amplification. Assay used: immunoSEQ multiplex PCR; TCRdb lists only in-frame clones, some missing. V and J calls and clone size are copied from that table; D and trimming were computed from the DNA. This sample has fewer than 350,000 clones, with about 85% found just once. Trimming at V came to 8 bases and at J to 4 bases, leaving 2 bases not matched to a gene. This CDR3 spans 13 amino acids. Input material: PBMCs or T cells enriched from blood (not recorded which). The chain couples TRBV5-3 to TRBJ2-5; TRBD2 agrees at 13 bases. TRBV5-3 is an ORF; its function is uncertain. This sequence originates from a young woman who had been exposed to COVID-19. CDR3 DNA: TGTGCCAGGGGGACTAGCGGGGTAGAGACCCAGTACTTC. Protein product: CARGTSGVETQYF.